The text below deals with one T cell receptor (beta chain). What it binds is unknown. This sample is part of a study of T cells after yellow fever vaccination. MiXCR, applied by TCRdb to the 5' RACE reads, yields one record per CDR3 protein. This table has approximately 600,000 distinct CDR3 sequences, 9% to 15% appearing once. Overall study results and limits: Within FACS-sorted repertoires, abundant clonotypes contaminating from the bulk population could be present. A weaker but faster secondary response was observed, peaking on day 5 versus 15. Subsequent to the booster, the majority of primary-vaccination clones reappeared (around 96% CD4, 88% CD8).

The CDR3 extends over 15 amino acids. Per germline, CDR1 SGHRS and CDR2 YFSETQ. V shed 4 bases and J shed 4 bases, with 14 bases lying between them. The sequence derives from a man aged 25 to 45 who received the YFV17D yellow fever vaccine. Source: PBMCs, taken on the day of the yellow fever booster vaccination. The chain uses TRBV5-1 and TRBJ2-2, with D perhaps matching TRBD1 (6 bases). This CDR3 reads CASSQEGGATGELFF. The CDR3, as DNA: TGCGCCAGCAGCCAGGAAGGGGGAGCCACCGGGGAGCTGTTTTTT.